This T cell receptor (beta chain) came from a study of T-cell memory formation after mild COVID-19. For the study at large: Largely, the TCR clusters proved donor specific. General study findings and limits: Detection of some responders pre-infection suggested pre-existing cross-reactive memory T cells participated. Contracting clones localized mainly to CM and EM when CD4+ and mainly to EMRA when CD8+.

The V gene's germline CDR1 is SGHTA and CDR2 FQGTGA. V trimming: 5 bases; J trimming: 8 bases; junction bases outside the gene matches: 12. There are 17 residues in the CDR3. This clonotype was seen only a few times. The antigen is undetermined. With constant-segment primers, 5'RACE yielded cDNA libraries of TCR alpha and TCR beta that carried sample barcodes and UMIs. TCRdb reanalysed the 5' RACE reads using MiXCR and keeps one entry per CDR3 protein. This sample has about 13,000 distinct CDR3 sequences, with about 17% found just once. V is TRBV7-3 and J is TRBJ2-1, with 13 bases matching TRBD2. Material: PBMCs or a T cell subset sorted from them (not recorded which). The receptor comes from a man aged 18 to 30 who had mild COVID-19 (a few samples of this study predate the infection). Cell type and time point are not known. CDR3 sequence: CASSHRPGLAGLDEQFF. CDR3 nucleotide sequence: TGTGCCAGCAGCCATCGCCCGGGACTAGCGGGGTTGGATGAGCAGTTCTTC.